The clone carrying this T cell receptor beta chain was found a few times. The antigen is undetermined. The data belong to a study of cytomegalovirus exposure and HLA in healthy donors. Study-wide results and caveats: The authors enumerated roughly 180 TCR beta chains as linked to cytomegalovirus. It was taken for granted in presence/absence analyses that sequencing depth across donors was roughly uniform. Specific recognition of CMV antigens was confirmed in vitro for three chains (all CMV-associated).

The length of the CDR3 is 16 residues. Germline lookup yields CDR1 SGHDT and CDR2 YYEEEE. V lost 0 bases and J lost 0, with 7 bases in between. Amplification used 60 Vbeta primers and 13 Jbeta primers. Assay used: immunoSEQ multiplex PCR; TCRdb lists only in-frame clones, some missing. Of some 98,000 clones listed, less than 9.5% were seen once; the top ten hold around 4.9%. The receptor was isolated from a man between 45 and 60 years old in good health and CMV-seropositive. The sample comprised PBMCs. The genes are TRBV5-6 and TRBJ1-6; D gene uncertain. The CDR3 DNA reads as TGTGCCAGCAGCTTGGGACTGAGCTCCTATAATTCACCCCTCCACTTT. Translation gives CASSLGLSSYNSPLHF.